These 17 T cell receptor beta chains share one sample of origin, sequenced in a study of blood T cell repertoires in COVID-19. Profiled with immunoSEQ multiplex PCR; TCRdb holds only in-frame clones, not every one. This sample has about 200,000 clones, with around three quarters found just once. Source material: peripheral blood. These receptors were taken from a woman aged 70-85 years with acute or convalescent COVID-19.

The chain couples TRBV24-1 to TRBJ1-2; 7 nucleotides agree with TRBD1. The J segment lost 7 bases and the V segment lost 4 bases, leaving 5 bases of the junction unmatched. Germline values: CDR1 KGHDR, CDR2 SFDVKD. The CDR3 runs 13 residues. DNA for the CDR3: TGTGCCACCAGTGAAACAGGGGATGTTGGCTACACCTTC. It specifies CATSETGDVGYTF.

J is TRBJ2-1 and V is TRBV5-5; TRBD2 is a possible D gene (7 bases). Deletions cut 2 bases from V and 4 bases from J, with 10 bases between. CDR1 and CDR2 from the germline V gene are SGHKS and YYEKEE (reference sequence). The CDR3 runs 14 residues. The CDR3 here is CASSFGGLYNEQFF. The DNA of the CDR3 is TGTGCCAGCAGCTTCGGGGGGCTTTACAATGAGCAGTTCTTC.

V is TRBV5-4 and J is TRBJ2-1; 9 bases are shared with TRBD2. The CDR3 totals 17 residues. CDR1 and CDR2 (germline): SGHNT, YYREEE (reference sequence). V was pared by 2 bases and J by 1 base, with 7 bases of the junction left unmatched. CDR3 nucleotides: TGTGCCAGCAGCTTATTGACTAGCGGACGGTCCTACAATGAGCAGTTCTTC. Its protein is CASSLLTSGRSYNEQFF.

This clone came up once. The chain is built from TRBV6-1 and TRBJ1-3, with unresolved D. Trimming left V 2 bases short and J 4 bases short, with 18 bases between. The CDR3 extends over 17 amino acids. Germline CDR1 reads MNHNS; CDR2 reads SASEGT. In DNA form, the CDR3 reads TGTGCCAGCAGTGAAACTCCGGGGTCCTATGGGGGAAACACCATATATTTT. Amino acids: CASSETPGSYGGNTIYF.

This sequence joins TRBV27 and TRBJ2-7, with 11 nucleotides matching TRBD2. Per germline, CDR1 MNHEY and CDR2 SMNVEV (reference sequence). V was pared by 5 bases and J by 6 bases, with 6 bases of the junction left unmatched. This CDR3 comprises 14 residues. The CDR3 DNA reads as TGTGCCAGCAGTCCCCTTGGGACTAGCGGCGAGCAGTACTTC. It specifies CASSPLGTSGEQYF.

This chain links TRBV7-2 with TRBJ2-1, with TRBD2 as a possible D gene (5 bases). Trimming left V 1 base short and J 6 bases short, with 10 bases between. This CDR3 region has 14 residues. Germline values: CDR1 SGHTA, CDR2 FQGNSA. The CDR3 DNA is TGTGCCAGCAGCTTAGGGTGGCTAGCCAATGAGCAGTTCTTC. Translation gives CASSLGWLANEQFF.

The genes are TRBV5-1 and TRBJ2-1; TRBD2 matches 8 bases. The CDR3 is 15 amino acids. Germline V gene sequence: CDR1 SGHRS, CDR2 YFSETQ. V lost 4 bases to trimming and J lost 2 bases; unmatched junction nucleotides: 5. CDR3 nucleotides: TGCGCCAGCAGCCGTAGCGGGGAGACCTACAATGAGCAGTTCTTC. Translated, it gives CASSRSGETYNEQFF.

CDR3 in amino acids: CASSLQSNQPQHF. For the CDR3, the DNA is TGTGCCAGCAGTTTACAAAGCAATCAGCCCCAGCATTTT. The V and J genes are TRBV12-3 or TRBV12-4 and TRBJ1-5, with D unclear. CDR3 length equals 13 residues. V was cut by 2 bases and J by 1 base, with 3 bases left in between.

This chain joins TRBV9 and TRBJ2-7; 8 nucleotides agree with TRBD2. The trim removed 0 bases at V and 4 bases at J, leaving 6 bases unmatched. This CDR3 comprises 15 residues. Germline values: CDR1 SGDLS, CDR2 YYNGEE. The CDR3 sequence is CASSVAAGGVYEQYF. The CDR3 DNA sequence: TGTGCCAGCAGCGTAGCCGCGGGAGGTGTTTACGAGCAGTACTTC.

V gene TRBV28 combines with J gene TRBJ2-5, with 7 bases that match TRBD1. CDR1 MDHEN and CDR2 SYDVKM come from the germline V gene. J lost 1 base, V lost 5 bases, and 7 bases had no gene match. The CDR3 is made up of 15 amino acids. The DNA for the CDR3 is TGTGCCAGCAGTCCAATGGACAGGTCCCAAGAGACCCAGTACTTC. Its translation is CASSPMDRSQETQYF.

This sequence joins TRBV9 and TRBJ2-7; TRBD2 matches 9 bases. Germline V gives CDR1 SGDLS, CDR2 YYNGEE. The CDR3 length is 15 residues. Trimming took 0 bases from V and 3 from J; bases not matched to a gene: 4. The CDR3 region is CASSVGQLAGYEQYF. CDR3 DNA sequence: TGTGCCAGCAGCGTAGGTCAACTAGCGGGCTACGAGCAGTACTTC.

CDR3 residues: CASSPGFWGRSGNTIYF. DNA of the CDR3: TGTGCCAGCAGTCCCGGCTTTTGGGGGCGTTCTGGAAACACCATATATTTT. This chain uses TRBV27 with TRBJ1-3, with D possibly matching TRBD1 (6 bases). Germline CDR1 is MNHEY and CDR2 is SMNVEV (reference sequence). Trimming removed 5 bases from V and 1 base from J, with 18 bases in between. The CDR3 totals 17 residues.

This rearrangement joins TRBV7-9 to TRBJ2-3; D possibly corresponds to TRBD2 (5 bases). CDR3 length equals 15 residues. V dropped 2 bases and J dropped 3 bases, with 12 bases sitting between them. In germline, CDR1 is SEHNR, CDR2 FQNEAQ (reference sequence). CDR3 sequence reads: CASSLISGTTDTQYF. In nucleotides, the CDR3 is TGTGCCAGCAGCTTAATAAGCGGCACTACAGATACGCAGTATTTT.

About this clone itself: Other DNA sequences in this specimen translate into the identical CDR3. This chain links TRBV3-1 (or the pseudogene TRBV3-2) with TRBJ2-7, with D possibly matching TRBD1 (6 bases). V was pared by 1 base and J by 4 bases, with 11 bases between. The CDR3 consists of 14 residues. Per the germline V gene, CDR1 is LGHDT and CDR2 is YNNKEL (reference sequence). This CDR3 reads CASSQVAGAYEQYF. The CDR3 DNA reads TGTGCCAGCAGCCAAGTGGCAGGGGCGTACGAGCAGTACTTC.

V and J are TRBV6-4 and TRBJ2-4, with D uncertain. V was shortened by 0 bases and J by 9 bases, with 6 bases between the two germline ends. Germline V lookup: CDR1 MRHNA, CDR2 SNTAGT. There are 12 residues in the CDR3. CDR3: CASSDSLGIQYF. In nucleotides, the CDR3 is TGTGCCAGCAGTGACTCGCTAGGCATTCAGTACTTC.

The rearrangement uses TRBV27 and TRBJ2-1, with D perhaps matching TRBD2 (6 bases). Germline V gene lookup returns CDR1 MNHEY and CDR2 SMNVEV (reference sequence). V lost 5 bases, J lost 4 bases, and 12 bases lay in between. CDR3 length equals 14 residues. This CDR3 reads CASSAGTHYNEQFF. As DNA, the CDR3 is TGTGCCAGCAGTGCCGGGACTCATTACAATGAGCAGTTCTTC.

This chain uses TRBV19 with TRBJ2-1; tentative D call: TRBD2 (6 bases). Deletions cut 7 bases from V and 0 bases from J, with 19 bases between. Germline V gene data show CDR1 as LNHDA and CDR2 as SQIVND (reference sequence). CDR3 size: 17 residues. The CDR3 bases are TGTGCCAGTATGGATATCGCGGGGCCTAGCTCCTACAATGAGCAGTTCTTC. Its translation is CASMDIAGPSSYNEQFF. The variable domain in full, completed from reference TRBV19 and TRBJ2-1, reads DGGITQSPKYLFRKEGQNVTLSCEQNLNHDAMYWYRQDPGQGLRLIYYSQIVNDFQKGDIAEGYSVSREKKESFPLTVTSAQKNPTAFYLCASMDIAGPSSYNEQFFGPGTRLTVL.